What follows describes a single TCR beta chain. What it binds is not known. Excluded: other autoimmune disease, uncontrolled infection, pregnancy or lactation. The diagnostic workup employed clinical symptoms, serum thyroxine, TRAb, thyroid ultrasound and orbital computed tomography. These data come from a study of Graves' ophthalmopathy and Graves' hyperthyroidism. RNA transcripts served as template for amplifying TCR beta CDR3 sequences. Investigators did first-round RT-PCR with HTBI primers, then second-round multiplex PCR. In TCRdb, the multiplex PCR reads were re-called with MiXCR into one record per CDR3 protein. Here the sample spans about 1.2 million distinct CDR3 sequences, about 40% being singletons. Germline assignment: CDR1 KGHDR and CDR2 SFDVKD. The V gene end was trimmed by 4 bases and the J gene end by 3 bases; junction bases not matched to a gene: 13. The CDR3 runs 18 residues. Whole-study results and caveats: Most expanded thyroid clonotypes above 0.001 frequency also appeared in blood. The model's ophthalmopathy progression predictions had more than 55% sensitivity and less than 75% specificity.

The clonotype comes from an adult man with Graves' hyperthyroidism. The rearrangement uses TRBV24-1 and TRBJ2-2; 7 bases are a match to TRBD1. The material sequenced was peripheral blood or thyroid tissue (not recorded which). The CDR3 spells CATSDQQWRQGYTGELFF. The CDR3, as DNA: TGTGCCACCAGTGACCAGCAATGGAGACAGGGTTACACCGGGGAGCTGTTTTTT.